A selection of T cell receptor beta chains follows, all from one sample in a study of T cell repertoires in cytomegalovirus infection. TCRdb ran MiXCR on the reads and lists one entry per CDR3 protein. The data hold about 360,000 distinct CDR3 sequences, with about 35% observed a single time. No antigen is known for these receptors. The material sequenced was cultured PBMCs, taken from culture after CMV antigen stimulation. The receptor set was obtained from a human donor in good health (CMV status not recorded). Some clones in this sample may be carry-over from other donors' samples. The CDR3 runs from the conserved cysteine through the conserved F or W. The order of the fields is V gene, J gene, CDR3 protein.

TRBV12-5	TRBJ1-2	CASGLRTDYGYTF
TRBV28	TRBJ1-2	CASSLSREEPNYGYTF
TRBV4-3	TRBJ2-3	CASSQLGTEDTQYF
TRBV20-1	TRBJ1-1	CSALSPQTNTEAFF
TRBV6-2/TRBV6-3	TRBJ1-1	CASSKPGTGTRQAFF
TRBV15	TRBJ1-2	CATSPGLSGNYGYTF
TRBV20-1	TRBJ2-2	CSARPLAGAGTGELFF
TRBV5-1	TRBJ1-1	CASSPRAGDMNTEAFF
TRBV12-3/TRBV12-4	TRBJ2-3	CASSFRSAGGNTQYF
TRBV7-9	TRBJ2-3	CASSLARDLDTQYF
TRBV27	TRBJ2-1	CASSRTVYNEQFF
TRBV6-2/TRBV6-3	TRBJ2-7	CASSDRAGVDYEQYF
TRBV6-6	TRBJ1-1	CASSYSMERNTEAFF
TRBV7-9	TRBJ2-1	CASSLLKGPYNEQFF
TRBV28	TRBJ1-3	CASKADASGNTIYF
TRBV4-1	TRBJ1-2	CASSQPGQGLWGYTF
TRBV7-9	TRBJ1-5	CASSLGHLRDQPQHF
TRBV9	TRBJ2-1	CASSVYGADPYNEQFF
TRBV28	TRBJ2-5	CASSTGTGGETQYF
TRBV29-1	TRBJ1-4	CSVGTGSMATNEKLFF
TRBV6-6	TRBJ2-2	CASTQEGRASGELFF
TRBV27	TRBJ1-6	CASSLNPFFKGSPLHF
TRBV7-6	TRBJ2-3	CASSLATSGMGDTQYF
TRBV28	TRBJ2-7	CASKGADRYEQYF
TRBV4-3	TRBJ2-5	CASSQDGPGQETQYF
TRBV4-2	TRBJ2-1	CASSQEGAGAVNEQFF
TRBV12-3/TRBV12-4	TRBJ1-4	CATGAGVGNEKLFF
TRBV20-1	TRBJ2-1	CSRGSSWHEQFF
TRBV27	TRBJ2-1	CASSLGAGTLSYNEQFF
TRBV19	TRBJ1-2	CASRSGQDYGYTF
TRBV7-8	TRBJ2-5	CASSAYGLSQETQYF
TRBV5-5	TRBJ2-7	CASSWVTSDEQYF
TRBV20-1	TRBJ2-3	CSGGLGTVSTDTQYF
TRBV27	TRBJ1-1	CASSLRSGGGTEAFF
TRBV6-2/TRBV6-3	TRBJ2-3	CASSYLGTSGSLTDTQYF
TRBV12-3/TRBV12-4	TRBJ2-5	CASTTTNPRRGETQYF
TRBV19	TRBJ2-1	CASSRFEGRWLDEQFF
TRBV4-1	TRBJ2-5	CASSQGLAPGETQYF
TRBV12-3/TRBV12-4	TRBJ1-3	CASSPLDRASGNTIYF
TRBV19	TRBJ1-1	CASSITGAAFF
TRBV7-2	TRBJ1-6	CASRSTGDFSPLHF
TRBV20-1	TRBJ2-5	CSAGGETETQYF
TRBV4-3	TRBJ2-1	CASSQTTSGYFSSYNEQFF
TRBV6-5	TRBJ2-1	CASRAAYNEQFF
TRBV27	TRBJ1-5	CASSYRGAAQPQHF
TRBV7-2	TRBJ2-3	CASRPGTSGRVTQYF
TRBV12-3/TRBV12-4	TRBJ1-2	CASSLGQPGNGYTF
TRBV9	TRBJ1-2	CASYPGRYPNYGYTF
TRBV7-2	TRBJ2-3	CASSPRDTYTDTQYF
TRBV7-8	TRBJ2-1	CASSLASGRGEQFF
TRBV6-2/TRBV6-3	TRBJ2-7	CASSRLRGTYEQYF
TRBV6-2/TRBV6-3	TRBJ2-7	CASNTFRGLAGIHEQYF
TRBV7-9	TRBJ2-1	CASSLDSEEQFF
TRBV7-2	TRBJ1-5	CASSRNLAASQPQHF
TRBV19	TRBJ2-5	CASSIDRFREGAETQYF